The T cell receptor beta chain under discussion was sequenced for a study of technical replicates of blood from several donors. The table came from immunoSEQ multiplex PCR; TCRdb's copy has only in-frame clones and leaves some out. The sample shows 70,000 to 85,000 clones, about 90% of them seen only once. After removal of 3 bases from V and 4 bases from J, the junction contained 8 bases not matched to a gene. Germline V gives CDR1 KGHSH, CDR2 LQKENI. This CDR3 comprises 15 residues. The chain carries TRBV18 and TRBJ1-1, with 7 positions matching TRBD1. The sequence derives from a human donor in good health. Sequencing used T cells isolated from PBMCs. CDR3 bases: TGTGCCAGCTCACCGGACACAGGGGAGATCACTGAAGCTTTCTTT. Protein: CASSPDTGEITEAFF.